Listed here are 14 T cell receptor beta chains from one sample, sequenced in a study of T cells after yellow fever vaccination. TCRdb processed the 5' RACE reads anew with MiXCR; each CDR3 protein has one entry. The top ten clones hold around 24% of a sample with some 350,000 distinct CDR3 sequences, almost 4% of them seen once. The material sequenced was PBMCs, taken 5 days after the yellow fever booster vaccination. These receptors all stem from a man aged 18 to 29 who received the YFV17D yellow fever vaccine.

This clonotype was detected ten times or more. It is likely a read error, because the conserved phenylalanine at the end of the CDR3 is missing. No DNA is shown, since the ends of the CDR3 on it are uncertain; the CDR3 is the one TCRdb lists. CDR3 in amino acids: CASSHRTGIL. The chain carries TRBV14 and TRBJ2-4; the D call TRBD1 from the table was never checked on the DNA. From germline, CDR1 is SGHDN and CDR2 FVKESK. Both ends counted, the CDR3 spans 10 residues.

This clonotype was seen repeatedly, ten times or more. V gene TRBV11-2 combines with J gene TRBJ2-1; 9 positions match TRBD2. The germline V gene has CDR1 SGHAT and CDR2 FQNNGV. CDR3 length: 13 residues. With 6 bases clipped from V and 4 bases from J, the junction kept 1 base outside the gene matches. This CDR3 is CASRRGGYNEQFF. CDR3 DNA sequence: TGTGCCAGCAGGCGGGGGGGGTACAATGAGCAGTTCTTC.

This clonotype was counted ten times or more. An end of the junction does not agree with germline; a read error may underlie this. The chain uses TRBV4-1 and TRBJ2-3; TRBD2 matches at 9 bases. Germline V CDR1 and CDR2: MGHRA, YSYEKL. CDR3 length equals 12 residues. CDR3 amino acids: CASSSRSGGMHF. The CDR3 nucleotides read TGCGCCAGCAGTAGCAGAAGCGGGGGGATGCATTTT.

The chain employs TRBV18 and TRBJ2-5; 9 nucleotides align to TRBD2. CDR3 length equals 15 residues. Losses at the gene ends were 3 bases for V and 3 bases for J; bases not matched to a gene: 5. Germline loops: CDR1 KGHSH, CDR2 LQKENI. CDR3 residues: CASSPEGTSKETQYF. The CDR3 DNA reads TGTGCCAGCTCACCCGAAGGGACTAGCAAAGAGACCCAGTACTTC.

The rearrangement uses TRBV6-2 or TRBV6-3 and TRBJ2-5, with D possibly being TRBD1 (6 bases). The CDR3 has 11 amino acids. Germline V CDR1 and CDR2: MNHEY, SVGEGT. The V end was cut by 8 bases, the J end by 5 bases, with 9 bases between. The CDR3 spells CASGGRETQYF. CDR3 in DNA: TGTGCCAGCGGGGGCCGGGAGACCCAGTACTTC.

This clonotype came up a few times. A much bigger clone sits one base away, suggesting this may be a read error. This sequence joins TRBV11-2 and TRBJ1-5; D remains ambiguous. CDR1 and CDR2 from the germline V gene are SGHAT and FQNNGV. V lost 3 bases to trimming and J lost 5 bases, with 5 bases between them. The CDR3 contains 12 residues. CDR3 region: CASSFGDQPQHF. In DNA form, the CDR3 reads TGTGCCAGCAGCTTCGGGGATCAGCCCCAGCATTTT.

This clonotype has a count of ten or more. This rearrangement joins TRBV12-3 or TRBV12-4 to TRBJ2-1; the match to TRBD1 covers 7 bases. This CDR3 is 15 amino acids long. V trimming: 6 bases; J trimming: 4 bases; junction bases outside the gene matches: 9. The CDR3 DNA sequence: TGTGCCAGCAGCCCCCGGGACAGCGTTTACAATGAGCAGTTCTTC. Amino acids: CASSPRDSVYNEQFF.

This clonotype has a handful of counts. This sequence joins TRBV20-1 and TRBJ1-1; D not certain. The V end was cut by 0 bases, the J end by 1 base, with 12 bases between. This CDR3 is built from 15 residues. CDR1 and CDR2 from the germline V gene are DFQATT and SNEGSKA (reference sequence). The CDR3: CSARDPGRTNTEAFF. The CDR3 DNA follows: TGCAGTGCTAGAGATCCCGGCAGAACGAACACTGAAGCTTTCTTT.

At least ten counts were recorded for this clonotype. The chain carries TRBV4-3 and TRBJ1-1; 9 nucleotides agree with TRBD1. The CDR3 is made up of 16 amino acids. J was trimmed by 1 base and V by 2 bases; bases with no gene match: 5. Germline assignment: CDR1 LGHNA and CDR2 YSLEER. This CDR3 reads CASSQKLTGGNTEAFF. The CDR3 bases are TGCGCCAGCAGCCAAAAATTGACAGGGGGGAACACTGAAGCTTTCTTT.

This clonotype has just a few counts. The chain has TRBV12-3 or TRBV12-4 and TRBJ1-5, with 9 bases that match TRBD1. CDR3 length: 14 residues. The junction had 4 bases not matched to a gene; V was cut back by 5 bases and J by 5 bases. This CDR3 reads CASSRTGGYQPQHF. Here the CDR3 DNA reads TGTGCCAGCAGTCGAACAGGGGGCTATCAGCCCCAGCATTTT.

The CDR3 bases are TGCGCCAGCAGCTTGGCCTGGAGAGGGGGGGGCTACACCTTC. It codes for CASSLAWRGGGYTF. V gene TRBV5-1 combines with J gene TRBJ1-2, with D possibly TRBD1 on 6 matching bases. Germline lookup yields CDR1 SGHRS and CDR2 YFSETQ. The CDR3 runs 14 residues. Trimming shortened V by 0 bases and J by 8 bases, and 14 bases separated the two germline ends.

The J gene is TRBJ1-6, the V gene TRBV20-1; D call uncertain. The V gene's germline CDR1 is DFQATT and CDR2 SNEGSKA (reference sequence). V lost 5 bases, J lost 0 bases, and 11 bases lay in between. CDR3 length equals 15 residues. CDR3 DNA sequence: TGCAGTGCTCCCGACCGGAGCTCCTATAATTCACCCCTCCACTTT. Its translation is CSAPDRSSYNSPLHF.

There are a few counts of this clonotype. This chain connects TRBV21-1 to TRBJ2-4; the table's D call, TRBD1, has no DNA check behind it. TRBV21-1 is deemed a pseudogene. CDR3 size: 14 residues. As DNA, the CDR3 is TGTGCCAGCACCGACCGGGACACTAAAAACATTCAGTACTTC. Protein: CASTDRDTKNIQYF.

V and J are TRBV6-1 and TRBJ1-5, with D uncertain. The CDR3 is 16 residues long. V was pared by 6 bases and J by 1 base, with 16 bases between. Germline CDR1 and CDR2: MNHNS and SASEGT. The CDR3 protein is CASSLDWLLSNQPQHF. The CDR3 bases are TGTGCCAGCAGCCTGGACTGGCTTCTAAGCAATCAGCCCCAGCATTTT.